Following are 26 T cell receptor beta chains from one sample sequenced in a study of cytomegalovirus exposure and HLA in healthy donors. The PCR employed 60 Vbeta primers together with 13 Jbeta primers. Profiling relied on immunoSEQ multiplex PCR, and the TCRdb table lists in-frame clones only, not all of them. The table lists more than 95,000 clones, about 70% of them singletons, with approximately 3% in the top ten. Sequenced sample: PBMCs. The receptors shown here come from a man aged 25 to 40 in good health and CMV-seronegative.

The table lists this clone with a few counts. The chain couples TRBV30 to TRBJ2-1, with 9 bases lining up with TRBD2. After removal of 3 bases from V and 7 bases from J, the junction contained 7 bases not matched to a gene. CDR1 and CDR2 (germline): GTSNPN, SVGIG (reference sequence). The CDR3 has 14 amino acids. CDR3 nucleotides: TGTGCCTGGAGACCGGGACTAGCTAAGAATGAGCAGTTCTTC. This sequence encodes CAWRPGLAKNEQFF. Filled out from reference TRBV30 and TRBJ2-1, the complete variable domain reads SQTIHQWPATLVQPVGSPLSLECTVEGTSNPNLYWYRQAAGRGLQLLFYSVGIGQISSEVPQNLSASRPQDRQFILSSKKLLLSDSGFYLCAWRPGLAKNEQFFGPGTRLTVL.

V is TRBV6-1 and J is TRBJ1-5; no reliable D call. CDR3 size: 15 residues. Trimming removed 1 base at V and 2 bases at J, with 9 bases between. Germline CDR1 MNHNS, CDR2 SASEGT. CDR3 in DNA: TGTGCCAGCAGTGAAGTTATGACTGGCAATCAGCCCCAGCATTTT. Amino acid sequence: CASSEVMTGNQPQHF.

Only a few counts were recorded for this clone. The V gene is TRBV7-2, the J gene TRBJ2-3; D is possibly TRBD2 (5 bases). V dropped 5 bases and J dropped 5 bases, with 14 bases sitting between them. The CDR3 runs to 14 residues. Germline loops: CDR1 SGHTA, CDR2 FQGNSA. In DNA form, the CDR3 reads TGTGCCAGCAGCCCACCGCCCGAGGGAGATACGCAGTATTTT. Translation: CASSPPPEGDTQYF.

V gene TRBV29-1 combines with J gene TRBJ2-1; 10 nucleotides line up with TRBD2. This CDR3 contains 13 residues. V shed 7 bases, J shed 7 bases, and the junction held 7 bases outside the gene matches. Germline lookup yields CDR1 SQVTM and CDR2 ANQGSEA. The CDR3 DNA reads TGCAGCGCTAGCGGGAGCTTGTGGAATGAGCAGTTCTTC. It encodes CSASGSLWNEQFF.

The chain employs TRBV28 and TRBJ1-5, with 8 bases matching TRBD1. Germline assignment: CDR1 MDHEN and CDR2 SYDVKM. V lost 6 bases and J lost 0; bases outside the gene matches: 16. The CDR3 is made up of 19 amino acids. In nucleotides, the CDR3 is TGTGCCAGCAGCCCGGACAGGGCCCAACTCCCTTTTAGCAATCAGCCCCAGCATTTT. Translated: CASSPDRAQLPFSNQPQHF.

This clone has only a few counts. Here the CDR3 reads CASSLQGMLAKNIQYF. The CDR3 coding sequence is TGTGCCAGCAGCTTGCAGGGGATGCTAGCCAAAAACATTCAGTACTTC. The V call is TRBV5-6, the J call TRBJ2-4; D may be TRBD1 (6 bases). The CDR3 sequence is 16 residues long. The V end was cut by 1 base, the J end by 0 bases, with 11 bases between. Germline loops: CDR1 SGHDT, CDR2 YYEEEE. The full variable domain, its missing parts supplied by reference TRBV5-6 and TRBJ2-4, is DAGVTQSPTHLIKTRGQQVTLRCSPKSGHDTVSWYQQALGQGPQFIFQYYEEEERQRGNFPDRFSGHQFPNYSSELNVNALLLGDSALYLCASSLQGMLAKNIQYFGAGTRLSVL.

About this clone itself: Other DNA sequences of this sample code for an identical CDR3. The chain couples TRBV10-1 to TRBJ2-5; D ambiguous. The germline V gene has CDR1 WNHNN and CDR2 SYGVQD (reference sequence). This CDR3 region has 13 residues. V lost 4 bases and J lost 3, with 9 bases in between. The CDR3 loop is CASSGQKKETQYF. As DNA, the CDR3 is TGCGCCAGCAGTGGACAAAAGAAAGAGACCCAGTACTTC.

This clone was observed once. The chain combines TRBV4-2 with TRBJ2-3; 9 bases agree with TRBD2. CDR1 LGHNA and CDR2 YNFKEQ come from the germline V gene. The CDR3 is made up of 15 amino acids. The junction had 4 bases not matched to a gene; V was cut back by 5 bases and J by 1 base. CDR3 nucleotide sequence: TGTGCCAGCAGCGCGTCTAGCGGGGGCACAGATACGCAGTATTTT. Encoded protein: CASSASSGGTDTQYF.

This rearrangement joins TRBV5-1 to TRBJ2-3, with 10 bases fitting TRBD2. CDR3 length: 16 residues. The V segment lost 0 bases and the J segment 4 bases; nucleotides outside the gene matches: 5. Germline values: CDR1 SGHRS, CDR2 YFSETQ. The CDR3 loop reads CASSLGAGGLPDTQYF. CDR3 bases: TGCGCCAGCAGCTTGGGAGCGGGAGGGCTGCCAGATACGCAGTATTTT.

The chain carries TRBV6-6 and TRBJ2-2; 9 nucleotides align to TRBD1. J lost 5 bases, V lost 8 bases, and 9 bases had no gene match. The CDR3 totals 15 residues. Germline CDR1 is MNHNY and CDR2 is SVGAGI (reference sequence). This CDR3 reads CASLDRGRPTGELFF. CDR3 DNA sequence: TGTGCCAGCCTCGACAGGGGGAGGCCGACCGGGGAGCTGTTTTTT.

This rearrangement joins TRBV5-1 to TRBJ1-1; maybe TRBD1 (6 bases). V was shortened by 4 bases and J by 4 bases, with 14 bases between the two germline ends. The CDR3 spans 14 residues. The germline V gene encodes CDR1 SGHRS and CDR2 YFSETQ. CDR3 residues: CASSEQGTSTEAFF. The CDR3, as DNA: TGCGCCAGCAGCGAACAGGGAACGAGCACTGAAGCTTTCTTT.

The table lists this clone with a few counts. The chain couples TRBV7-9 to TRBJ2-7, with 8 bases that match TRBD2. This CDR3 is 15 amino acids long. The V gene's germline CDR1 is SEHNR and CDR2 FQNEAQ (reference sequence). V lost 3 bases to trimming and J lost 3 bases; unmatched junction nucleotides: 7. DNA of the CDR3: TGTGCCAGCAGCTTCCTCACGGGAGGGAGCTACGAGCAGTACTTC. Residues: CASSFLTGGSYEQYF. Filled out from reference TRBV7-9 and TRBJ2-7, the complete variable domain reads DTGVSQNPRHKITKRGQNVTFRCDPISEHNRLYWYRQTLGQGPEFLTYFQNEAQLEKSRLLSDRFSAERPKGSFSTLEIQRTEQGDSAMYLCASSFLTGGSYEQYFGPGTRLTVT.

The rearrangement uses TRBV27 and TRBJ2-7, with TRBD2 identical over 8 bases. CDR3 length: 19 amino acids. V shed 5 bases, J shed 3 bases, and the junction held 21 bases outside the gene matches. Germline V gene sequence: CDR1 MNHEY, CDR2 SMNVEV (reference sequence). The CDR3 DNA is TGTGCCAGCAGTCCCGTCGGAGGGCTAGCGGGTGTTGGTCACTACGAGCAGTACTTC. It yields the protein CASSPVGGLAGVGHYEQYF.

The J gene is TRBJ1-4, the V gene TRBV19; 7 nucleotides line up with TRBD1. Trimming cost V 7 bases and J 5 bases; bases outside gene matches: 7. This CDR3 is 14 amino acids long. The germline V gene encodes CDR1 LNHDA and CDR2 SQIVND (reference sequence). The DNA of the CDR3 is TGTGCCAGTACCCCGACAGGGAGGAATGAAAAACTGTTTTTT. Translating gives CASTPTGRNEKLFF.

The rearrangement uses TRBV7-2 and TRBJ2-1, with no clear D. Germline V gene lookup returns CDR1 SGHTA and CDR2 FQGNSA. This CDR3 region has 13 residues. V was clipped by 5 bases and J by 7 bases, with 12 bases between them. CDR3 region: CASSIPPINEQFF. The CDR3 DNA reads as TGTGCCAGCAGCATCCCCCCTATAAATGAGCAGTTCTTC. Variable domain in full (rest from reference TRBV7-2 and TRBJ2-1): GAGVSQSPSNKVTEKGKDVELRCDPISGHTALYWYRQSLGQGLEFLIYFQGNSAPDKSGLPSDRFSAERTGGSVSTLTIQRTQQEDSAVYLCASSIPPINEQFFGPGTRLTVL.

In nucleotides, the CDR3 is TGTGCCAGCAGCTCTGGACTAGAAGTTAATGAGCAGTTCTTC. This encodes CASSSGLEVNEQFF. V and J are TRBV21-1 and TRBJ2-1; the table names TRBD2, a call not compared with the DNA. TRBV21-1 is a pseudogene segment. CDR3 length: 14 amino acids.

The chain employs TRBV9 and TRBJ2-1; D not resolved. The CDR3 sequence is 13 residues long. Trimming stripped 0 bases from V and 4 bases from J, with 5 bases between. Per the germline V gene, CDR1 is SGDLS and CDR2 is YYNGEE. The CDR3 region is CASSVGRYNEQFF. CDR3 bases: TGTGCCAGCAGCGTAGGCAGGTACAATGAGCAGTTCTTC.

Worth noting for this clone: Relative to the germline gene, one junction end is altered; a read error may explain this. This chain links TRBV7-7 with TRBJ2-5; TRBD1 matches 7 bases. This CDR3 comprises 14 residues. Germline-derived CDR1 and CDR2 are SSHAT and FNYEAQ (reference sequence). The CDR3 spells CASSFTGTAETQYF. The CDR3 DNA follows: TGTGCTAGCAGCTTCACTGGGACAGCAGAGACCCAGTACTTC.

This sequence joins TRBV7-3 and TRBJ2-3; 7 bases are shared with TRBD1. The CDR3 consists of 14 residues. V was clipped by 4 bases and J by 1 base; unmatched bases: 2. Germline lookup yields CDR1 SGHTA and CDR2 FQGTGA. CDR3 DNA sequence: TGTGCCAGCAGCTCGGGGACAGGCACAGATACGCAGTATTTT. Protein product: CASSSGTGTDTQYF.

This chain connects TRBV11-3 to TRBJ2-2; 9 nucleotides agree with TRBD2. CDR1 and CDR2 (germline): SGHNT, YENEEA. J gave up 6 bases and V 5 bases, and 7 bases lay outside the gene matches. The CDR3 has 15 amino acids. CDR3 sequence (DNA): TGTGCCAGCAGCCCAAGCGGGAGGAGGTCCGGGGAGCTGTTTTTT. Encoded protein: CASSPSGRRSGELFF.

The rearrangement uses TRBV5-6 and TRBJ2-5; 7 bases are a match to TRBD2. After removal of 5 bases from V and 3 bases from J, the junction contained 10 bases not matched to a gene. The CDR3 is 15 residues long. Germline V lookup: CDR1 SGHDT, CDR2 YYEEEE. CDR3 sequence: CASRYFGTKKETQYF. The DNA of the CDR3 is TGTGCCAGCAGGTATTTCGGGACTAAAAAAGAGACCCAGTACTTC.

The CDR3 sequence: CASSIRNQPQHF. As DNA, the CDR3 is TGTGCCAGTAGTATTAGAAATCAGCCCCAGCATTTT. The chain couples TRBV19 to TRBJ1-5; D is undetermined. The CDR3 sequence is 12 residues long. Germline assignment: CDR1 LNHDA and CDR2 SQIVND (reference sequence). V lost 3 bases and J lost 4, with 4 bases in between.

The genes are TRBV27 and TRBJ1-4, with D perhaps TRBD1 (5 bases). In germline, CDR1 is MNHEY, CDR2 SMNVEV (reference sequence). The CDR3 contains 15 residues. V lost 7 bases and J 7 bases, leaving 19 bases between the germline ends. CDR3 bases: TGTGCCAGCAAGAGGGGCGGGGGGGTTGTTGAAAAACTGTTTTTT. Amino acids: CASKRGGGVVEKLFF.

This chain uses TRBV7-9 with TRBJ2-7, with 7 bases matching TRBD1. The CDR3 is 14 amino acids. CDR1 and CDR2 (germline): SEHNR, FQNEAQ (reference sequence). The ends lost 1 base at V and 4 bases at J; junction bases unmatched: 4. CDR3 sequence reads: CASSLVGGGYEQYF. The CDR3 DNA follows: TGTGCCAGCAGCTTAGTAGGGGGCGGGTACGAGCAGTACTTC.

CDR3 DNA sequence: TGTGCCAGCAGCGACAGGGGAAATAGAGAGACCCAGTACTTC. This gives the protein CASSDRGNRETQYF. The V and J genes are TRBV2 and TRBJ2-5; 8 nucleotides agree with TRBD1. The CDR3 is 14 residues long. Per germline, CDR1 SNHLY and CDR2 FYNNEI. V was pared by 6 bases and J by 4 bases, with 7 bases of the junction left unmatched.

This chain links TRBV2 with TRBJ2-7; TRBD1 matches at 8 bases. Losses at the gene ends were 3 bases for V and 9 bases for J; bases not matched to a gene: 7. This CDR3 comprises 13 residues. CDR1 and CDR2 from the germline V gene are SNHLY and FYNNEI. DNA of the CDR3: TGTGCCAGCAGTGATGGCAGGGGGCCCGGGCAGTACTTC. Residues: CASSDGRGPGQYF.